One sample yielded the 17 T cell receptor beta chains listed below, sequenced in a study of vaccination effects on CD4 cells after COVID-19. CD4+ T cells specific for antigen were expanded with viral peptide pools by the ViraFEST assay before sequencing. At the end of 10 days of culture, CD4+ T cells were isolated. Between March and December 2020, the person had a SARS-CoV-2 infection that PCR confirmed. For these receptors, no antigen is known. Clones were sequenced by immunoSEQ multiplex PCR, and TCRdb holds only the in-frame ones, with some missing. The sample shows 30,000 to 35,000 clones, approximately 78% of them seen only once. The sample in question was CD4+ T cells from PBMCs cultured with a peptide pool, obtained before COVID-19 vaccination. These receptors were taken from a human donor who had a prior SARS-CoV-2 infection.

As DNA, the CDR3 is TGCGCCAGCAGCCCCGGGACTAGCGGGAGCGGCCCCTACAATGAGCAGTTCTTC. The encoded protein is CASSPGTSGSGPYNEQFF. V usage is TRBV5-1 and J usage is TRBJ2-1; TRBD2 matches 14 bases. Germline V CDR1 and CDR2: SGHRS, YFSETQ. V shed 4 bases, J shed 2 bases, and the junction held 8 bases outside the gene matches. CDR3 length equals 18 residues.

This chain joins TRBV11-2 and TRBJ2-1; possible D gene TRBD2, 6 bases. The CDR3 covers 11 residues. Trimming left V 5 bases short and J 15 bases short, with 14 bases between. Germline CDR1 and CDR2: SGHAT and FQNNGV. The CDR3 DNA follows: TGTGCCAGCAGCCGACGACTAGTTAGGTTCTTC. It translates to CASSRRLVRFF. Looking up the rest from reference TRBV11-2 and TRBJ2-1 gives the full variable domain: EAGVAQSPRYKIIEKRQSVAFWCNPISGHATLYWYQQILGQGPKLLIQFQNNGVVDDSQLPKDRFSAERLKGVDSTLKIQPAKLEDSAVYLCASSRRLVRFFGPGTRLTVL.

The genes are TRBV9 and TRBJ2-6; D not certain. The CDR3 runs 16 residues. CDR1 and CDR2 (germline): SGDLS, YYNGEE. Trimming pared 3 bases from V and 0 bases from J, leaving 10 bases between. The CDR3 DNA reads TGTGCCAGCAGCGAGAGATTCAACTCTGGGGCCAACGTCCTGACTTTC. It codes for CASSERFNSGANVLTF.

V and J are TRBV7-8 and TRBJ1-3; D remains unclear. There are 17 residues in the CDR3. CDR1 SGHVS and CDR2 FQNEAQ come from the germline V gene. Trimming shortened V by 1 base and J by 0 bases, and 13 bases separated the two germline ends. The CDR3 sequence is CASSLGASKDSGNTIYF. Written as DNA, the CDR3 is TGTGCCAGCAGCTTAGGGGCAAGTAAGGACTCTGGAAACACCATATATTTT.

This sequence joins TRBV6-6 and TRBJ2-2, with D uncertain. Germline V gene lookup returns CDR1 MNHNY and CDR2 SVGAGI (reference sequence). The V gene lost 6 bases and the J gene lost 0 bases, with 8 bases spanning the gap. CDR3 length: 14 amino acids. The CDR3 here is CASSLLANTGELFF. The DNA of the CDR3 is TGTGCCAGCAGCCTTCTCGCGAACACCGGGGAGCTGTTTTTT.

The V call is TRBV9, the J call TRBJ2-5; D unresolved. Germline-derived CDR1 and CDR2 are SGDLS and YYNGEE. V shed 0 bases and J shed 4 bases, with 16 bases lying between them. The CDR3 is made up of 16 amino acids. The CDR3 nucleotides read TGTGCCAGCAGCGTAGATCCTCGTCTATCTGGAGAGACCCAGTACTTC. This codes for CASSVDPRLSGETQYF.

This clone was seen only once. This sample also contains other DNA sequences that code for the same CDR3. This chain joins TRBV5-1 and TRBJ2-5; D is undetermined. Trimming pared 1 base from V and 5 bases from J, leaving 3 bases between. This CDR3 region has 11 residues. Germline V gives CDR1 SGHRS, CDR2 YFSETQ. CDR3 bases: TGCGCCAGCAGCTTGCGGGAGACCCAGTACTTC. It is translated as CASSLRETQYF.

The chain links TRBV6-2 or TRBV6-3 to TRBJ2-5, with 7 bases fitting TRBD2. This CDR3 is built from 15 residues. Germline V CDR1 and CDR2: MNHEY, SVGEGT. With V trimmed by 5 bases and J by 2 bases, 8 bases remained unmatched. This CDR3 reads CASSRVPGGQETQYF. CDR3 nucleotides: TGTGCCAGCAGTCGGGTTCCGGGAGGACAAGAGACCCAGTACTTC.

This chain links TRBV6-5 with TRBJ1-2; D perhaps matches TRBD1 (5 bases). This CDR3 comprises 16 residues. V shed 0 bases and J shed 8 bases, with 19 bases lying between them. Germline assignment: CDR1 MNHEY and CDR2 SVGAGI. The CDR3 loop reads CASSYSGVDFGGGYTF. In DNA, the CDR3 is TGTGCCAGCAGTTACTCAGGTGTGGATTTTGGGGGAGGCTACACCTTC.

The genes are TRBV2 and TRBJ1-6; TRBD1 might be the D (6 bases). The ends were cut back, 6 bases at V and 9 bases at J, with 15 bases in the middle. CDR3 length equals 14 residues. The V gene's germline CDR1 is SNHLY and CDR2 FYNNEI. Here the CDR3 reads CASRNGGLSSPLHF. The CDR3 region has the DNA TGTGCCAGCAGAAATGGGGGGCTAAGTTCACCCCTCCACTTT.

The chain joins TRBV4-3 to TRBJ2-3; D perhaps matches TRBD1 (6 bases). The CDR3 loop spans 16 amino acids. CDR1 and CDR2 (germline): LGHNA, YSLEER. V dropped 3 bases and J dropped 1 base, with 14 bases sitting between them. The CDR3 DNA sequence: TGCGCCAGCAGCCAGCAACAGGGAGCTGGCACAGATACGCAGTATTTT. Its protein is CASSQQQGAGTDTQYF.

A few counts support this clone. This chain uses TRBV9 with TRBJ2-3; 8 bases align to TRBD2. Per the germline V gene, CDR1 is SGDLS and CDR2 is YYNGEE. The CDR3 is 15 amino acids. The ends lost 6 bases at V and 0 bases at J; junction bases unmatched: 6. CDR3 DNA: TGTGCCAGCACGGGGGGGTCGTGGAGCACAGATACGCAGTATTTT. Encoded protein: CASTGGSWSTDTQYF.

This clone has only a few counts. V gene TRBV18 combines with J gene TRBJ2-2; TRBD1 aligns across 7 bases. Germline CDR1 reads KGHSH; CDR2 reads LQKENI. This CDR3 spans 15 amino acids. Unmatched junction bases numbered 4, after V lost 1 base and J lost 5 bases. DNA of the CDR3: TGTGCCAGCTCACCACGAATACAGGGGACCGGGGAGCTGTTTTTT. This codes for CASSPRIQGTGELFF.

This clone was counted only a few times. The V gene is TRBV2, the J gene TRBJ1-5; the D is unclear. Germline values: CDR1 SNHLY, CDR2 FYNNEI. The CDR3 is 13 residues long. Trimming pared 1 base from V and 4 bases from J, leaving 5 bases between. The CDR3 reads CASSEERNQPQHF. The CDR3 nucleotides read TGTGCCAGCAGTGAAGAACGGAATCAGCCCCAGCATTTT. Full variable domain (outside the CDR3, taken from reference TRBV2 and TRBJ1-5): EPEVTQTPSHQVTQMGQEVILRCVPISNHLYFYWYRQILGQKVEFLVSFYNNEISEKSEIFDDQFSVERPDGSNFTLKIRSTKLEDSAMYFCASSEERNQPQHFGDGTRLSIL.

CDR3 nucleotide sequence: TGTGCCAGCAGTTACACTCGACAGGGTAACTACGAGCAGTACTTC. Translated: CASSYTRQGNYEQYF. The chain links TRBV6-2 or TRBV6-3 to TRBJ2-7; TRBD1 agrees at 7 bases. Per the germline V gene, CDR1 is MNHEY and CDR2 is SVGEGT. The CDR3 runs 15 residues. V lost 2 bases, J lost 3 bases, and 7 bases stayed unmatched.

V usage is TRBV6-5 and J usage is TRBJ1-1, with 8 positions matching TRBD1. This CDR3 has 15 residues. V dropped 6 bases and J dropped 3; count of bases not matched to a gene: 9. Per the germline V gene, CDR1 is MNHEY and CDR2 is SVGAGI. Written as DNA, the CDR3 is TGTGCCAGCAGACGGGACAGGCTCTCAGACACTGAAGCTTTCTTT. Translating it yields CASRRDRLSDTEAFF.

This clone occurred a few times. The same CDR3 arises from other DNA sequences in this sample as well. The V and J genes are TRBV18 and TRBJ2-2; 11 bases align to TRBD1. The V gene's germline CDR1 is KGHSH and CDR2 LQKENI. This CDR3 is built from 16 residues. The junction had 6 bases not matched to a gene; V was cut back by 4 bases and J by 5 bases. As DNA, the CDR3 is TGTGCCAGCTCACGGCCCGGACAGGGGGCTACCGGGGAGCTGTTTTTT. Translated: CASSRPGQGATGELFF.